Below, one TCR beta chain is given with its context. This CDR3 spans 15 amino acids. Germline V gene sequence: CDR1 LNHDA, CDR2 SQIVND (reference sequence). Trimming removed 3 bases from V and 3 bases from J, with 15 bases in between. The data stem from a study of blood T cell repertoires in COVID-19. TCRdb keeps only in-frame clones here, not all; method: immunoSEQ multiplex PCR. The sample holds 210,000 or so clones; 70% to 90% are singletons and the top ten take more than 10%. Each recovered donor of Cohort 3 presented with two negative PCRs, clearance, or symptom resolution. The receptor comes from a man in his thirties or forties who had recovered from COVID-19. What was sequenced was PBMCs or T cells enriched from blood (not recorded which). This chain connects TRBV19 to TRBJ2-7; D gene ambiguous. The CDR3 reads CASSIGPSPSYEQYF. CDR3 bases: TGTGCCAGTAGTATTGGCCCTTCCCCTAGCTACGAGCAGTACTTC.